This T cell receptor beta chain was recovered during a study of cytomegalovirus exposure and HLA in healthy donors. Study-level results: An analysis that came later showed most CMV-associated TCR beta chains appearing HLA-restricted. In a later analysis, common viral pathogens appeared linked to several of the most significant clusters. The authors reported that TCR beta sequences could predict HLA-A and HLA-B alleles. These predictions were accurate for most subjects in the first cohort. Cytomegalovirus status, reportedly, was diagnosed with high specificity and sensitivity by the classifier.

CDR1 and CDR2 (germline): MNHNS, SASEGT. Trimming cost V 2 bases and J 5 bases, with 9 bases left between them. This CDR3 region has 13 residues. Primers for the PCR totalled 60 Vbeta and 13 Jbeta. Only in-frame clones appear in the TCRdb table, and some are missing; sequencing was by immunoSEQ multiplex PCR. The top ten clones hold under 6.5% of a sample with 85,000 to 120,000 clones, over 60% of them seen once. Regarding this clone: The antigen remains unidentified.

Sequenced material: PBMCs. The chain joins TRBV6-1 to TRBJ1-1; TRBD1 might be the D (5 bases). The receptor was derived from a woman in her forties or fifties in good health and CMV-seropositive. In DNA, the CDR3 is TGTGCCAGCAGTGAACGGGGGAGGACTGAAGCTTTCTTT. As protein: CASSERGRTEAFF.